This T cell receptor beta chain derives from a study of T-cell reconstitution after alpha-beta-depleted transplantation in children. General study findings and limits: At one year after transplant, newly produced T cells mostly accounted for T-cell counts and diversity. By about two months after transplant, alpha-beta T cells reportedly arose from several hundred graft clones that had expanded.

A note on this clonotype: Its antigen is not known.

A library of TCRbeta sequences, prepared with unique molecular identifiers, was generated. TCRdb reprocessed the PCR reads via MiXCR and lists one record per CDR3 protein. The sample lists about 1,000,000 distinct CDR3 sequences, roughly 29% occurring once. The CDR3 has 15 amino acids. Deletions cut 6 bases from V and 2 bases from J, with 17 bases between. Germline V CDR1 and CDR2: SQVTM, ANQGSEA. This material consisted of PBMCs, mostly from graft donor cells, taken 360 days after TCRalphabeta/CD19-depleted stem cell transplant. The receptor comes from a boy under three years old who had a stem cell transplant for SCID, so the T cells may come from the graft donor. The chain uses TRBV29-1 and TRBJ2-1, with D possibly matching TRBD1 (7 bases). CDR3 sequence reads: CSVTAAGGTYNEQFF. The CDR3 region has the DNA TGCAGCGTGACCGCGGCAGGGGGGACCTACAATGAGCAGTTCTTC.